A single sample gave rise to the 21 T cell receptor beta chains below, sequenced in a study of T cell responses to AZD1222 COVID-19 vaccine. Only in-frame clones appear in the TCRdb table, and some are missing; sequencing was by immunoSEQ multiplex PCR. The sample lists approximately 83,000 clones; 75% to 95% were seen once. The input for sequencing was peripheral blood, taken on day 0 of MenACWY control vaccination. The receptors originated from an adult in good health.

V gene TRBV10-2 combines with J gene TRBJ2-2; the match to TRBD1 covers 12 bases. V dropped 11 bases and J dropped 7; count of bases not matched to a gene: 14. The germline CDR1 and CDR2 sequences are WSHSY and SAAADI. This CDR3 has 16 residues. CDR3 protein: CACWGGQGAVDGELFF. The DNA for the CDR3 is TGCGCCTGCTGGGGGGGACAGGGGGCGGTGGACGGGGAGCTGTTTTTT.

This clone has just one count. This sequence joins TRBV5-6 and TRBJ1-1; maybe TRBD1 (5 bases). The CDR3 is 14 residues long. V was shortened by 2 bases and J by 8 bases, with 16 bases between the two germline ends. CDR1 and CDR2 (germline): SGHDT, YYEEEE. The CDR3 is CASSFMGTAIEAFF. CDR3 DNA: TGTGCCAGCAGCTTTATGGGGACTGCTATAGAAGCTTTCTTT.

The rearrangement joins TRBV6-1 to TRBJ2-7; D is possibly TRBD2 (5 bases). V shed 5 bases and J shed 3 bases, with 8 bases lying between them. The length of the CDR3 is 12 residues. In germline, CDR1 is MNHNS, CDR2 SASEGT. CDR3: CASSRGGYEQYF. In nucleotides, the CDR3 is TGTGCCAGCAGTCGGGGTGGCTACGAGCAGTACTTC.

The chain uses TRBV6-6 and TRBJ1-2; D may be TRBD1 (5 bases). V was cut by 8 bases and J by 6 bases, with 16 bases left in between. Germline V gene sequence: CDR1 MNHNY, CDR2 SVGAGI (reference sequence). The CDR3 is 13 amino acids. The CDR3: CASLLGAGDGYTF. As DNA, the CDR3 is TGTGCCAGCCTCCTTGGGGCCGGGGATGGCTACACCTTC.

The V call is TRBV5-4, the J call TRBJ2-2; the D is unclear. V was trimmed by 2 bases and J by 5 bases, leaving 4 bases between them. CDR1 and CDR2 (germline): SGHNT, YYREEE (reference sequence). CDR3 size: 12 residues. The CDR3 nucleotides read TGTGCCAGCAGCTTACCAACCGGGGAGCTGTTTTTT. Translation: CASSLPTGELFF.

This rearrangement joins TRBV7-3 to TRBJ1-1, with TRBD1 as a possible D gene (5 bases). The CDR3 has 14 amino acids. Trimming cost V 5 bases and J 4 bases, with 14 bases left between them. Germline assignment: CDR1 SGHTA and CDR2 FQGTGA. CDR3 amino acids: CASSPGPGSTEAFF. The CDR3 DNA sequence: TGTGCCAGCAGCCCCGGTCCAGGGTCCACTGAAGCTTTCTTT.

This sequence joins TRBV9 and TRBJ1-2; no definite D call. The CDR3 extends over 13 amino acids. Germline loops: CDR1 SGDLS, CDR2 YYNGEE. The V gene lost 0 bases and the J gene lost 1 base, with 4 bases spanning the gap. The CDR3 spells CASSVDDNYGYTF. The CDR3 DNA reads as TGTGCCAGCAGCGTAGACGATAACTATGGCTACACCTTC.

This chain uses TRBV3-1 (or the pseudogene TRBV3-2) with TRBJ1-2, with a tentative D call TRBD1 (6 bases). This CDR3 is built from 16 residues. The V end lost 0 bases, the J end lost 4 bases, and 15 bases lay between the germline ends. Germline values: CDR1 LGHDT, CDR2 YNNKEL (reference sequence). CDR3 in amino acids: CASSQDWQGPSYGYTF. The CDR3 coding sequence is TGTGCCAGCAGCCAAGATTGGCAGGGGCCGTCCTATGGCTACACCTTC.

This chain uses TRBV19 with TRBJ1-5, with 11 bases matching TRBD1. Germline V CDR1 and CDR2: LNHDA, SQIVND (reference sequence). The CDR3 loop spans 16 amino acids. V dropped 3 bases and J dropped 7; count of bases not matched to a gene: 8. The chain's CDR3 is CASSIAKGTGGQPQHF. CDR3 nucleotide sequence: TGTGCCAGTAGTATCGCCAAGGGGACAGGGGGGCAGCCCCAGCATTTT.

The chain uses TRBV10-2 and TRBJ2-2; 10 positions match TRBD1. The junction had 6 bases not matched to a gene; V was cut back by 10 bases and J by 7 bases. CDR3 length equals 13 residues. CDR1 is WSHSY and CDR2 is SAAADI in the germline V gene. CDR3 amino acids: CANGQGVGGELFF. CDR3 nucleotides: TGCGCCAACGGACAGGGGGTTGGCGGGGAGCTGTTTTTT.

V and J are TRBV28 and TRBJ1-1; D is undetermined. V lost 5 bases and J lost 6, with 13 bases in between. The CDR3 has 13 residues. Germline V gene sequence: CDR1 MDHEN, CDR2 SYDVKM. CDR3 DNA sequence: TGTGCCAGCAGTCCCGGCGGTGGTCCTGAAGCTTTCTTT. Protein sequence: CASSPGGGPEAFF. Based on the CDR3 plus reference TRBV28 and TRBJ1-1, the full variable domain is DVKVTQSSRYLVKRTGEKVFLECVQDMDHENMFWYRQDPGLGLRLIYFSYDVKMKEKGDIPEGYSVSREKKERFSLILESASTNQTSMYLCASSPGGGPEAFFGQGTRLTVV.

The rearrangement links TRBV6-5 to TRBJ2-2; the match to TRBD1 covers 10 bases. CDR1 is MNHEY, CDR2 SVGAGI, per germline. The CDR3 has 14 amino acids. V lost 6 bases and J lost 3; bases outside the gene matches: 1. The CDR3 loop is CASRGTGDTGELFF. For the CDR3, the DNA is TGTGCCAGCAGAGGGACAGGGGACACCGGGGAGCTGTTTTTT.

The chain couples TRBV11-2 to TRBJ1-1; possible D gene TRBD1, 6 bases. V dropped 6 bases and J dropped 4 bases, with 15 bases sitting between them. Germline V CDR1 and CDR2: SGHAT, FQNNGV. The CDR3 runs 14 residues. CDR3 amino acids: CASSLIEGGTEAFF. CDR3 coding DNA: TGTGCCAGCAGTCTGATTGAGGGGGGCACTGAAGCTTTCTTT. Full variable domain (remainder filled in from reference TRBV11-2 and TRBJ1-1): EAGVAQSPRYKIIEKRQSVAFWCNPISGHATLYWYQQILGQGPKLLIQFQNNGVVDDSQLPKDRFSAERLKGVDSTLKIQPAKLEDSAVYLCASSLIEGGTEAFFGQGTRLTVV.

This sequence joins TRBV6-5 and TRBJ1-4, with 9 positions matching TRBD1. The V segment lost 0 bases and the J segment 6 bases; nucleotides outside the gene matches: 2. Germline CDR1 and CDR2: MNHEY and SVGAGI. The CDR3 loop spans 15 amino acids. CDR3 sequence (DNA): TGTGCCAGCAGTTACTCCGGGACAGGGTATGAAAAACTGTTTTTT. It is translated as CASSYSGTGYEKLFF.

J is TRBJ2-3 and V is TRBV7-2, with 9 nucleotides matching TRBD1. The germline gives CDR1 SGHTA, CDR2 FQGNSA. This CDR3 is 15 amino acids long. After removal of 3 bases from V and 5 bases from J, the junction contained 6 bases not matched to a gene. CDR3 amino acids: CASSFRTGDEDTQYF. In nucleotides, the CDR3 is TGTGCCAGCAGCTTCCGGACAGGGGATGAAGATACGCAGTATTTT. The full variable domain, its missing parts supplied by reference TRBV7-2 and TRBJ2-3, is GAGVSQSPSNKVTEKGKDVELRCDPISGHTALYWYRQSLGQGLEFLIYFQGNSAPDKSGLPSDRFSAERTGGSVSTLTIQRTQQEDSAVYLCASSFRTGDEDTQYFGPGTRLTVL.

Concerning this clone itself: This specimen includes other DNA sequences encoding the same CDR3. The genes are TRBV7-2 and TRBJ1-1; D is unresolved. The CDR3 has 13 amino acids. Trimming removed 2 bases at V and 1 base at J, with 5 bases between. Germline-derived CDR1 and CDR2 are SGHTA and FQGNSA. CDR3: CASSLISNTEAFF. As DNA, the CDR3 is TGTGCCAGCAGCTTAATCTCGAACACTGAAGCTTTCTTT.

The V call is TRBV30, the J call TRBJ1-2; possible D gene TRBD1, 5 bases. The germline gives CDR1 GTSNPN, CDR2 SVGIG (reference sequence). CDR3 length equals 14 residues. Trimming took 0 bases from V and 4 from J, leaving 12 bases between them. The CDR3 DNA reads as TGTGCCTGGAGTGTACGGAGGACAACCTATGGCTACACCTTC. Translation gives CAWSVRRTTYGYTF.

This chain connects TRBV30 to TRBJ1-2, with D possibly TRBD1 on 5 matching bases. The CDR3 consists of 13 residues. Per the germline V gene, CDR1 is GTSNPN and CDR2 is SVGIG (reference sequence). V lost 1 base and J lost 5, with 11 bases in between. CDR3 amino acids: CAWSAEGPYGYTF. CDR3 nucleotide sequence: TGTGCCTGGAGTGCCGAGGGACCTTATGGCTACACCTTC.

The J gene is TRBJ1-4, the V gene TRBV7-3; D gene unclear. The V end lost 5 bases, the J end lost 4 bases, and 8 bases lay between the germline ends. CDR1 is SGHTA, CDR2 FQGTGA, per germline. This CDR3 spans 13 amino acids. The CDR3 coding sequence is TGTGCCAGCAGCAGGACGGATAATGAAAAACTGTTTTTT. It yields the protein CASSRTDNEKLFF.

The chain has TRBV10-3 and TRBJ1-1; no firm D call. Germline V CDR1 and CDR2: ENHRY, SYGVKD. With 8 bases removed from V and 1 base from J, the gap between germline ends came to 5 bases. The CDR3 length is 11 residues. The CDR3 bases are TGTGCCATCCGGGAGAACACTGAAGCTTTCTTT. This sequence encodes CAIRENTEAFF.

V is TRBV6-2 or TRBV6-3 and J is TRBJ2-4, with TRBD2 matching over 9 bases. In germline, CDR1 is MNHEY, CDR2 SVGEGT. The CDR3 is 16 residues long. The junction had 4 bases not matched to a gene; V was cut back by 3 bases and J by 1 base. Here the CDR3 reads CASSYRGLAAKNIQYF. Here the CDR3 DNA reads TGTGCCAGCAGTTATCGAGGACTAGCGGCCAAAAACATTCAGTACTTC.